These 10 T cell receptor beta chains came from one sample sequenced in a study of blood T cell repertoires in COVID-19 (dated by TCRdb to the early 2020s). Library creation used the immunoSEQ multiplex PCR assay. The table was pulled from immuneACCESS by TCRdb, which kept in-frame rearrangements only. Such tables lose some clones; where checked, under half of the loss comes from unresolved V genes, and the rest has no known cause. The sample data list about 380,000 clones, and around 87% of these were observed just once. The ten largest clones represent 1.3% of the sample. The specimen sequenced was PBMCs or T cells enriched from blood (not recorded which). All receptors come from a man in his thirties or forties who had recovered from COVID-19.

The chain is built from TRBV5-1 and TRBJ2-3, with no clear D. Trimming took 4 bases from V and 0 from J, leaving 6 bases between them. The germline V gene has CDR1 SGHRS and CDR2 YFSETQ. CDR3 length equals 13 residues. The CDR3 bases are TGCGCCAGCAGCCCCCCTAGCACAGATACGCAGTATTTT. This translates into CASSPPSTDTQYF.

This clone was observed a single time. The CDR3 nucleotides read TGTGCCATCTCGGGACAGGGCTACGAGCAGTACTTC. This gives the protein CAISGQGYEQYF. The rearrangement uses TRBV2 and TRBJ2-7, with 9 bases lining up with TRBD1. Unmatched junction bases numbered 4, after V lost 10 bases and J lost 3 bases. The CDR3 contains 12 residues. Germline V gives CDR1 SNHLY, CDR2 FYNNEI.

This clone was seen only once. The chain is built from TRBV30 and TRBJ2-1, with D possibly matching TRBD1 (6 bases). Germline V lookup: CDR1 GTSNPN, CDR2 SVGIG (reference sequence). V shed 2 bases and J shed 9 bases, with 11 bases lying between them. CDR3 length: 12 residues. The CDR3 spells CAWSPTGTEQFF. The CDR3 DNA sequence: TGTGCCTGGAGTCCGACAGGCACTGAGCAGTTCTTC.

This chain joins TRBV5-5 and TRBJ1-4, with 9 positions matching TRBD1. This CDR3 is built from 13 residues. The ends lost 4 bases at V and 8 bases at J; junction bases unmatched: 3. The V gene's germline CDR1 is SGHKS and CDR2 YYEKEE (reference sequence). The CDR3 nucleotides read TGTGCCAGCAGCAGAGGACAGGGGGAAAAACTGTTTTTT. This encodes CASSRGQGEKLFF.

J is TRBJ2-1 and V is TRBV5-1; a possible D gene is TRBD1 (6 bases). V was pared by 3 bases and J by 4 bases, with 20 bases between. The CDR3 length is 17 residues. Germline values: CDR1 SGHRS, CDR2 YFSETQ. CDR3 loop: CASSSSLSGTLYNEQFF. The CDR3 DNA follows: TGCGCCAGCAGCTCGTCCCTTTCCGGGACATTGTACAATGAGCAGTTCTTC.

This chain links TRBV6-5 with TRBJ1-1, with no clear D. The CDR3 has 12 amino acids. Germline V gene sequence: CDR1 MNHEY, CDR2 SVGAGI. V lost 6 bases and J 6 bases, leaving 11 bases between the germline ends. CDR3 protein: CASSSPGAEAFF. The CDR3 DNA sequence: TGTGCCAGCAGCTCCCCCGGAGCTGAAGCTTTCTTT.

The chain uses TRBV5-1 and TRBJ2-4; 11 bases map to TRBD1. Germline loops: CDR1 SGHRS, CDR2 YFSETQ. V trimming: 5 bases; J trimming: 7 bases; junction bases outside the gene matches: 8. CDR3 length: 15 amino acids. The DNA for the CDR3 is TGCGCCAGCAGACGGACAGGGGGCAAGGAGAACATTCAGTACTTC. This gives the protein CASRRTGGKENIQYF.

This chain joins TRBV11-3 and TRBJ2-3; the D is unclear. The germline gives CDR1 SGHNT, CDR2 YENEEA. V lost 2 bases, J lost 6 bases, and 9 bases lay in between. The CDR3 spans 13 residues. The CDR3 bases are TGTGCCAGCAGCTTACTCTTTTCTGATACGCAGTATTTT. As protein: CASSLLFSDTQYF. Based on the CDR3 plus reference TRBV11-3 and TRBJ2-3, the full variable domain is EAGVVQSPRYKIIEKKQPVAFWCNPISGHNTLYWYLQNLGQGPELLIRYENEEAVDDSQLPKDRFSAERLKGVDSTLKIQPAELGDSAVYLCASSLLFSDTQYFGPGTRLTVL.

This clone was picked up many times. This rearrangement joins TRBV5-5 to TRBJ2-7; maybe TRBD2 (6 bases). Germline-derived CDR1 and CDR2 are SGHKS and YYEKEE (reference sequence). V was shortened by 0 bases and J by 5 bases, with 12 bases between the two germline ends. The CDR3 runs 14 residues. CDR3 sequence (DNA): TGTGCCAGCAGCTTGGGCGGAGGGGTGCACGAGCAGTACTTC. It codes for CASSLGGGVHEQYF.

This clone has at least ten counts. The chain employs TRBV5-4 and TRBJ2-7; 8 bases are a match to TRBD1. This CDR3 is 16 amino acids long. With V trimmed by 4 bases and J by 1 base, 10 bases remained unmatched. Germline values: CDR1 SGHNT, CDR2 YYREEE (reference sequence). The CDR3: CASSPQTGANSYEQYF. CDR3 coding DNA: TGTGCCAGCAGCCCACAGACAGGGGCAAATTCCTACGAGCAGTACTTC. The variable domain in full, with the rest retrieved from reference TRBV5-4 and TRBJ2-7, is ETGVTQSPTHLIKTRGQQVTLRCSSQSGHNTVSWYQQALGQGPQFIFQYYREEENGRGNFPPRFSGLQFPNYSSELNVNALELDDSALYLCASSPQTGANSYEQYFGPGTRLTVT.